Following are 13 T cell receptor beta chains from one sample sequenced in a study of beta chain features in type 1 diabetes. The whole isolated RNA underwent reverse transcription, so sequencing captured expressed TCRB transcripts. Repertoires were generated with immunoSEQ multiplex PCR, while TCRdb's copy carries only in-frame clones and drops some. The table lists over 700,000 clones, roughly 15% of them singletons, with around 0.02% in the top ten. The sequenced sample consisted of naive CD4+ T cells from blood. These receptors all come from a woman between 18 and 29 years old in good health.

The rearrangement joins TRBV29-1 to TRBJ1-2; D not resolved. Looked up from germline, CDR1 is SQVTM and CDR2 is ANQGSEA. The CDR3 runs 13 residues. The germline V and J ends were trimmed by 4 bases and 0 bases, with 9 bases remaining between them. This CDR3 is CSVGPATNYGYTF. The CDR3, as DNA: TGCAGCGTTGGGCCGGCTACTAACTATGGCTACACCTTC.

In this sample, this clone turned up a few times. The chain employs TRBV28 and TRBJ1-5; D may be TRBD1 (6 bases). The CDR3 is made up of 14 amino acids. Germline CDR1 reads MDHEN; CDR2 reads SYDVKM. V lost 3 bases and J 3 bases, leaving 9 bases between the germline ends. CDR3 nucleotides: TGTGCCAGCAGTTTGAGGACAGTCAATCAGCCCCAGCATTTT. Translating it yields CASSLRTVNQPQHF.

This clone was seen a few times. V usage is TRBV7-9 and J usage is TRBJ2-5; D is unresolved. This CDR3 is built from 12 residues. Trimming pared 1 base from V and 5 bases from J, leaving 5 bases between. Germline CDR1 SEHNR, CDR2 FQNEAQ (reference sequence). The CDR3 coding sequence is TGTGCCAGCAGCTTAGGGGCGGAGACCCAGTACTTC. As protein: CASSLGAETQYF.

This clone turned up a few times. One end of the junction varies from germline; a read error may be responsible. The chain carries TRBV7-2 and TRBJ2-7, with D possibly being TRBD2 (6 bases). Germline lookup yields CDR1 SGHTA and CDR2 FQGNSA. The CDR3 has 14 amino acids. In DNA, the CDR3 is TGTGCCAGCAGCTTACACCCCTTCCTAGGGAGGACACACTTC. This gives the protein CASSLHPFLGRTHF.

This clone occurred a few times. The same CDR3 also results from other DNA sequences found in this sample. The CDR3 DNA reads TGTGCCAGCAGCTTAGGGAGACTAGCGGGCACAGATACGCAGTATTTT. Encoded protein: CASSLGRLAGTDTQYF. The chain combines TRBV7-2 with TRBJ2-3; 9 nucleotides line up with TRBD2. CDR3 size: 16 residues. Germline V gives CDR1 SGHTA, CDR2 FQGNSA. The trim removed 1 base at V and 1 base at J, leaving 3 bases unmatched.

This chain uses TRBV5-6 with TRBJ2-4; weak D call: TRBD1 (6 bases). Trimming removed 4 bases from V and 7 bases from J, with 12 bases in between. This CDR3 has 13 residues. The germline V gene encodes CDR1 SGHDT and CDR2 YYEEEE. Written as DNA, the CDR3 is TGTGCCAGCAGCGCCCTGAGGGGGAACATTCAGTACTTC. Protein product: CASSALRGNIQYF.

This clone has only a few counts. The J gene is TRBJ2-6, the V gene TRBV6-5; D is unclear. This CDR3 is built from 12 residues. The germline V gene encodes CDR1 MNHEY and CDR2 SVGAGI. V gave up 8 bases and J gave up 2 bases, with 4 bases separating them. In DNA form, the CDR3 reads TGTGCCAGCGGAACTGGGGCCAACGTCCTGACTTTC. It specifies CASGTGANVLTF.

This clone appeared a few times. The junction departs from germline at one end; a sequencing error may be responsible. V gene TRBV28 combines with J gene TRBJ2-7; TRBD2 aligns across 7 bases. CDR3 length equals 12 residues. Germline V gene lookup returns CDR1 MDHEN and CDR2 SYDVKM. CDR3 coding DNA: TGTGCCAGCATGACCCATCAAGGACTAGGACACTTC. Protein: CASMTHQGLGHF.

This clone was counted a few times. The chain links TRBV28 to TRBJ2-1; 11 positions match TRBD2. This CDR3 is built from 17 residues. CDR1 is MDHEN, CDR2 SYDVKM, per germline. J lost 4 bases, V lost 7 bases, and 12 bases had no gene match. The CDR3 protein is CASKGGSGRAGYNEQFF. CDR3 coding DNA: TGTGCCAGCAAGGGTGGTAGCGGGAGGGCCGGGTACAATGAGCAGTTCTTC.

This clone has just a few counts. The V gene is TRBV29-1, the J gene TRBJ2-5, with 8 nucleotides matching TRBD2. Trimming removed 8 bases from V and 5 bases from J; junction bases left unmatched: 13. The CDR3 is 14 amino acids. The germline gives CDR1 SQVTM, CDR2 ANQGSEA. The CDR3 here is CSSARVAGKETQYF. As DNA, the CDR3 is TGCAGCTCAGCCCGGGTAGCGGGAAAGGAGACCCAGTACTTC.

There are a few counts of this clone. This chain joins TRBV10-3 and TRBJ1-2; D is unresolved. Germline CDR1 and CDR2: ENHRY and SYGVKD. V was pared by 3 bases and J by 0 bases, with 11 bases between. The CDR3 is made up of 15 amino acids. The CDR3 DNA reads TGTGCCATCAGTGACTTAAGGGAAGCTAACTATGGCTACACCTTC. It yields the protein CAISDLREANYGYTF.

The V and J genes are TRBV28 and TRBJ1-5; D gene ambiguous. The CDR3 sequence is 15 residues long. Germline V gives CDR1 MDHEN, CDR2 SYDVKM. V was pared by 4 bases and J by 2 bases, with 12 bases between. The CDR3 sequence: CASSSYRSRNQPQHF. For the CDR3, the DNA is TGTGCCAGCAGTTCCTACCGGTCTCGCAATCAGCCCCAGCATTTT. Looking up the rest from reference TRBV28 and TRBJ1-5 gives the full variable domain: DVKVTQSSRYLVKRTGEKVFLECVQDMDHENMFWYRQDPGLGLRLIYFSYDVKMKEKGDIPEGYSVSREKKERFSLILESASTNQTSMYLCASSSYRSRNQPQHFGDGTRLSIL.

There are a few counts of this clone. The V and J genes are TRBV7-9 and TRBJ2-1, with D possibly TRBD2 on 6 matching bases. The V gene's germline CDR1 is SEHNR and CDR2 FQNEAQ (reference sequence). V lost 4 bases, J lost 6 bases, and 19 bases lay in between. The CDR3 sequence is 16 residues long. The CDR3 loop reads CASSSHGGGVSNEQFF. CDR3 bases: TGTGCCAGCAGCTCTCACGGGGGTGGGGTCTCCAATGAGCAGTTCTTC.